The 2 T cell receptor beta chains below come from one sample, sequenced in a study of blood T cell repertoires in COVID-19. TCRdb keeps only in-frame clones here, not all; method: immunoSEQ multiplex PCR. Of more than 25,000 clones in the sample, around 85% are singletons; the top ten hold about 29%. Input material: peripheral blood. The receptors here all came from an elderly woman with COVID-19, enrolled during active disease.

This clone was recorded a few times. The gene calls are TRBV29-1 and TRBJ1-1, with 10 nucleotides matching TRBD1. The CDR3 runs to 15 residues. From germline, CDR1 is SQVTM and CDR2 ANQGSEA. J was trimmed by 2 bases and V by 3 bases; bases with no gene match: 6. CDR3 coding DNA: TGCAGCGTTGATGCACGGGACAGGGGTAACACTGAAGCTTTCTTT. Translated, it gives CSVDARDRGNTEAFF.

The chain has TRBV5-1 and TRBJ1-2; TRBD1 matches at 9 bases. The CDR3 loop spans 15 amino acids. Germline-derived CDR1 and CDR2 are SGHRS and YFSETQ. V shed 0 bases, J shed 2 bases, and the junction held 2 bases outside the gene matches. The CDR3 DNA reads as TGCGCCAGCAGCTTGGGAGGGACAGGGAACTATGGCTACACCTTC. It translates to CASSLGGTGNYGYTF.